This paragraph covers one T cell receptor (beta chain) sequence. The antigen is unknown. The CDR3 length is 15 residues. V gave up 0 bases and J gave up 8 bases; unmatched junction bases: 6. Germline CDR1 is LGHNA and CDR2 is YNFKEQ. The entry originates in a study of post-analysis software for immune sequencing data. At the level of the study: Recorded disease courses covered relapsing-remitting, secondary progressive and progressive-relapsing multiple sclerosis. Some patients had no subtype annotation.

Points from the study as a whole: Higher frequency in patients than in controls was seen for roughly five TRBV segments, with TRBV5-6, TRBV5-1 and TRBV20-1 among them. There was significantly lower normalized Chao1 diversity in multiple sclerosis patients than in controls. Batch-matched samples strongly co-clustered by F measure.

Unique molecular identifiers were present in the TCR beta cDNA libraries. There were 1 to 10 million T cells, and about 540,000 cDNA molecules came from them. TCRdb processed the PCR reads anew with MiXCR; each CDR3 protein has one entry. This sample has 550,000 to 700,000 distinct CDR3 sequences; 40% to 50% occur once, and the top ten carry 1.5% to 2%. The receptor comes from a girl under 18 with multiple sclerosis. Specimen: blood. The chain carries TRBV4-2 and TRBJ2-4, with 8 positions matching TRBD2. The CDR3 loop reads CASSQDGTRGDIQYF. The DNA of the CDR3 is TGTGCCAGCAGCCAAGATGGGACTAGGGGGGACATTCAGTACTTC.